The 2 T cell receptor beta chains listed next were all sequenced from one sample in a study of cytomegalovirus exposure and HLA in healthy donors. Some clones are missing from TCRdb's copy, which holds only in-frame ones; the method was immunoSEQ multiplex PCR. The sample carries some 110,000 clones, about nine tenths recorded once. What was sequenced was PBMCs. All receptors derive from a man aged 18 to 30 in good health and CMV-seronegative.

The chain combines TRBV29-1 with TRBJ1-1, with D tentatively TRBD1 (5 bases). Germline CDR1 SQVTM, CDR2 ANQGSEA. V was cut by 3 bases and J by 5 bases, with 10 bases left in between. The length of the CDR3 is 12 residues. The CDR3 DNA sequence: TGCAGCGTTGACCACCCAGGGACTGAAGCTTTCTTT. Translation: CSVDHPGTEAFF.

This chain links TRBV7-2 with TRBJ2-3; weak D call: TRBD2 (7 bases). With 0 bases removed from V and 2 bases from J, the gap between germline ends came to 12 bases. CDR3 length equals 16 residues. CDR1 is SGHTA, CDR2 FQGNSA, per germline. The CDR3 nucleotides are TGTGCCAGCAGCTTAGCGGGGAGGGGGGCCACAGATACGCAGTATTTT. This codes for CASSLAGRGATDTQYF.